A single sample is the source of the 20 T cell receptor beta chains below, sequenced in a study of T cell responses to AZD1222 COVID-19 vaccine. Method: immunoSEQ multiplex PCR; TCRdb's copy keeps in-frame clones and lacks some. Of about 180,000 clones listed, 80% to 90% were seen once; the top ten hold roughly 7.7%. Sequenced material: peripheral blood, taken on day 0 of AZD1222 vaccination. The source of these receptors is an adult in good health.

The table lists this clone with a few counts. The CDR3 coding sequence is TGTGCCTTCTCCAGAACGATGCGCCCCTATGGCTACACCTTC. This codes for CAFSRTMRPYGYTF. The chain employs TRBV30 and TRBJ1-2; D ambiguous. V dropped 7 bases and J dropped 4 bases, with 19 bases sitting between them. This CDR3 spans 14 amino acids. Germline CDR1 and CDR2: GTSNPN and SVGIG (reference sequence). The entire variable domain, with the rest obtained from reference TRBV30 and TRBJ1-2, is as follows: SQTIHQWPATLVQPVGSPLSLECTVEGTSNPNLYWYRQAAGRGLQLLFYSVGIGQISSEVPQNLSASRPQDRQFILSSKKLLLSDSGFYLCAFSRTMRPYGYTFGSGTRLTVV.

This chain links TRBV4-1 with TRBJ2-7, with no clear D. CDR3 length equals 14 residues. Germline V gives CDR1 MGHRA, CDR2 YSYEKL. V lost 1 base to trimming and J lost 5 bases, with 12 bases between them. CDR3 DNA sequence: TGCGCCAGCAGCCAAGTTCTTGTGGGCCACGAGCAGTACTTC. It specifies CASSQVLVGHEQYF.

This chain joins TRBV5-1 and TRBJ2-7; unclear D gene. V was trimmed by 1 base and J by 6 bases, leaving 14 bases between them. The CDR3 length is 14 residues. CDR1 and CDR2 (germline): SGHRS, YFSETQ. The CDR3 protein is CASSLYASTPEQYF. CDR3 bases: TGCGCCAGCAGCTTGTATGCCTCCACCCCCGAGCAGTACTTC. Complete variable domain (other parts from reference TRBV5-1 and TRBJ2-7): KAGVTQTPRYLIKTRGQQVTLSCSPISGHRSVSWYQQTPGQGLQFLFEYFSETQRNKGNFPGRFSGRQFSNSRSEMNVSTLELGDSALYLCASSLYASTPEQYFGPGTRLTVT.

The chain uses TRBV29-1 and TRBJ2-7; tentatively, D is TRBD1 (6 bases). V lost 4 bases and J 2 bases, leaving 15 bases between the germline ends. This CDR3 region has 14 residues. Germline assignment: CDR1 SQVTM and CDR2 ANQGSEA. DNA for the CDR3: TGCAGCGTTGTCCGGCAGGGGTCCACCTACGAGCAGTACTTC. Translated, it gives CSVVRQGSTYEQYF.

The chain has TRBV5-1 and TRBJ1-2; TRBD1 matches at 9 bases. Per germline, CDR1 SGHRS and CDR2 YFSETQ. The CDR3 is 16 amino acids. Trimming at V came to 4 bases and at J to 1 base, leaving 8 bases not matched to a gene. CDR3 loop: CASSRDRAINNYGYTF. In nucleotides, the CDR3 is TGCGCCAGCAGCCGGGACAGGGCAATCAATAACTATGGCTACACCTTC.

V is TRBV23-1 and J is TRBJ1-2, with a possible D match to TRBD1 (5 bases). TRBV23-1 is marked as an open reading frame, function uncertain. V lost 2 bases and J lost 3, with 16 bases in between. The CDR3 length is 16 residues. In DNA form, the CDR3 reads TGCGCCAGCAGTCAACACCAGGGTTATGGGGACTATGGCTACACCTTC. As protein: CASSQHQGYGDYGYTF.

This clone was found once. This chain connects TRBV27 to TRBJ1-3; D not certain. The length of the CDR3 is 13 residues. CDR1 and CDR2 (germline): MNHEY, SMNVEV (reference sequence). The V end was cut by 6 bases, the J end by 0 bases, with 6 bases between. This chain's CDR3 is CASRHSSGNTIYF. CDR3 bases: TGTGCCAGCAGACACAGCTCTGGAAACACCATATATTTT.

The chain carries TRBV5-1 and TRBJ2-5, with D possibly being TRBD1 or TRBD2 (5 bases each). The CDR3 sequence is 16 residues long. Germline lookup yields CDR1 SGHRS and CDR2 YFSETQ. V lost 4 bases, J lost 1 base, and 17 bases lay in between. The CDR3 nucleotides read TGCGCCAGCAGCCGTGGGGGATCCAGGGCCCAAGAGACCCAGTACTTC. It codes for CASSRGGSRAQETQYF.

The rearrangement uses TRBV7-5 and TRBJ1-1; TRBD1 is the table's D call and was not checked against the DNA. TRBV7-5 is classified as a pseudogene. The CDR3 has 17 residues. CDR3 in amino acids: CVRSFFAQGRMNTEAFF. CDR3 coding DNA: TGTGTCAGAAGCTTTTTCGCTCAGGGAAGAATGAACACTGAAGCTTTCTTT.

The V call is TRBV2, the J call TRBJ1-2; D unresolved. V was trimmed by 0 bases and J by 4 bases, leaving 18 bases between them. The CDR3 extends over 17 amino acids. CDR1 is SNHLY and CDR2 is FYNNEI in the germline V gene. The CDR3: CASSEASLRGSGYGYTF. The CDR3 DNA follows: TGTGCCAGCAGTGAAGCTTCTTTGCGCGGTTCGGGCTATGGCTACACCTTC.

With respect to this clone: The junction departs from germline at one end; a sequencing error may be responsible. The chain links TRBV29-1 to TRBJ1-2, with D maybe TRBD1 (6 bases). This CDR3 contains 12 residues. The V gene's germline CDR1 is SQVTM and CDR2 ANQGSEA. CDR3 in amino acids: CSAPGAYNGLHF. The CDR3 DNA sequence: TGCAGCGCCCCGGGGGCTTATAACGGGCTACACTTC.

This sequence joins TRBV16 and TRBJ1-1; D unresolved. Trimming removed 1 base at V and 5 bases at J, with 8 bases between. CDR1 and CDR2 (germline): KGHSY, FQNENV. The CDR3 contains 13 residues. CDR3 loop: CASSQLAGTEAFF. The CDR3 coding sequence is TGTGCCAGCAGCCAATTGGCAGGTACTGAAGCTTTCTTT.

The V gene is TRBV28, the J gene TRBJ2-1; TRBD2 is a possible D gene (6 bases). The CDR3 loop spans 16 amino acids. From germline, CDR1 is MDHEN and CDR2 SYDVKM. V was trimmed by 3 bases and J by 0 bases, leaving 12 bases between them. CDR3 in amino acids: CASSLSSGSSYNEQFF. DNA for the CDR3: TGTGCCAGCAGTTTGTCCTCCGGGAGCTCCTACAATGAGCAGTTCTTC.

V and J are TRBV2 and TRBJ1-1; D remains unclear. The CDR3 extends over 13 amino acids. V was pared by 8 bases and J by 0 bases, with 10 bases between. CDR1 and CDR2 (germline): SNHLY, FYNNEI. Here the CDR3 reads CASLGRLNTEAFF. CDR3 nucleotide sequence: TGTGCCAGCCTAGGCCGATTGAACACTGAAGCTTTCTTT.

V is TRBV11-2 and J is TRBJ1-2, with 9 positions matching TRBD1. Looked up from germline, CDR1 is SGHAT and CDR2 is FQNNGV. The ends lost 5 bases at V and 8 bases at J; junction bases unmatched: 15. This CDR3 has 16 residues. CDR3 loop: CASSPPGQGGVLGYTF. Written as DNA, the CDR3 is TGTGCCAGCAGCCCTCCGGGACAGGGTGGTGTCTTGGGCTACACCTTC.

The chain uses TRBV6-1 and TRBJ1-2; D is ambiguous. V dropped 4 bases and J dropped 2 bases, with 17 bases sitting between them. The CDR3 contains 16 residues. Per the germline V gene, CDR1 is MNHNS and CDR2 is SASEGT. The CDR3, as DNA: TGTGCCAGCAGTGCACTGGACCTCGGACCGAACTATGGCTACACCTTC. It is translated as CASSALDLGPNYGYTF.

This chain connects TRBV11-2 to TRBJ1-1; D remains unclear. This CDR3 region has 12 residues. The V gene's germline CDR1 is SGHAT and CDR2 FQNNGV. Trimming removed 3 bases at V and 3 bases at J, with 5 bases between. CDR3 region: CASSFWDTEAFF. The CDR3 DNA reads TGTGCCAGCAGCTTCTGGGACACTGAAGCTTTCTTT.

The rearrangement links TRBV7-9 to TRBJ2-7, with D possibly being TRBD2 (5 bases). Germline-derived CDR1 and CDR2 are SEHNR and FQNEAQ (reference sequence). This CDR3 has 14 residues. V was shortened by 4 bases and J by 2 bases, with 12 bases between the two germline ends. CDR3: CASSSLRGPYEQYF. CDR3 DNA: TGTGCCAGCAGCTCCCTGAGAGGGCCCTACGAGCAGTACTTC.

The chain links TRBV28 to TRBJ1-5; TRBD1 matches at 7 bases. Germline trimming cut 6 bases from V and 5 bases from J; bases unmatched to any gene: 13. Germline CDR1 MDHEN, CDR2 SYDVKM. This CDR3 contains 16 residues. DNA of the CDR3: TGTGCCAGCAGACCGACAGGGAGGGGGTTCGATCAGCCCCAGCATTTT. It codes for CASRPTGRGFDQPQHF.

This clone appeared once. The chain uses TRBV18 and TRBJ2-2, with D perhaps TRBD1 (6 bases). V was clipped by 6 bases and J by 0 bases, with 11 bases between them. CDR3 length equals 15 residues. CDR1 and CDR2 (germline): KGHSH, LQKENI. The DNA of the CDR3 is TGTGCCAGCTCCTCCGGGACAACGAACACCGGGGAGCTGTTTTTT. Its translation is CASSSGTTNTGELFF.